These 2 T cell receptor beta chains came from one sample sequenced in a study of cytomegalovirus exposure and HLA in healthy donors. The PCR used 60 Vbeta and 13 Jbeta primers. Generated by immunoSEQ multiplex PCR, the TCRdb table keeps only in-frame clones and is missing some. The profile shows approximately 150,000 clones, 70% to 85% of them singletons. The sample comprised PBMCs. The receptors were gathered from a man in his forties in good health and CMV-seronegative.

The V and J genes are TRBV5-1 and TRBJ2-7; the match to TRBD2 covers 11 bases. From germline, CDR1 is SGHRS and CDR2 YFSETQ. The ends lost 4 bases at V and 2 bases at J; junction bases unmatched: 14. This CDR3 has 18 residues. CDR3 DNA sequence: TGCGCCAGCAGCGAAGGACTAGCGGGCCTGCTCCAACCCTACGAGCAGTACTTC. It encodes CASSEGLAGLLQPYEQYF.

V usage is TRBV29-1 and J usage is TRBJ2-7; weak D call: TRBD1 (5 bases). V was shortened by 4 bases and J by 5 bases, with 12 bases between the two germline ends. From germline, CDR1 is SQVTM and CDR2 ANQGSEA. The CDR3 has 12 residues. This CDR3 is CSVGPGNHEQYF. CDR3 DNA sequence: TGCAGCGTTGGTCCAGGGAACCACGAGCAGTACTTC.